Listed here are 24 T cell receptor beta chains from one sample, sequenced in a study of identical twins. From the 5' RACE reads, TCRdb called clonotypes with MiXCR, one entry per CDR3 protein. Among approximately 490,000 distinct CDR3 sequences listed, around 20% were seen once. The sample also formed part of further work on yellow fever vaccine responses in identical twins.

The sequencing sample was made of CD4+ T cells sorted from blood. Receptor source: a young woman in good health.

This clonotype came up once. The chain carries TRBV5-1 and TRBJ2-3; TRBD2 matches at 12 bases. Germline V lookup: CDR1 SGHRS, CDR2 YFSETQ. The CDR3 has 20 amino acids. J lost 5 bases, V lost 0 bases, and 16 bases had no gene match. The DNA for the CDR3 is TGCGCCAGCAGCTTGGACGGGGGCGCTAGCGGGAGGGCCTTTTTAGATACGCAGTATTTT. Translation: CASSLDGGASGRAFLDTQYF.

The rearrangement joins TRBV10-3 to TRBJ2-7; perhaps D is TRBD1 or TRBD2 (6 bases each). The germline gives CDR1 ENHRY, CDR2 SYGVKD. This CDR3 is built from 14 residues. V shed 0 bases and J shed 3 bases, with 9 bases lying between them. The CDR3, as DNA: TGTGCCATCAGTGAGTCTGGGGGGCGCTACGAGCAGTACTTC. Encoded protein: CAISESGGRYEQYF.

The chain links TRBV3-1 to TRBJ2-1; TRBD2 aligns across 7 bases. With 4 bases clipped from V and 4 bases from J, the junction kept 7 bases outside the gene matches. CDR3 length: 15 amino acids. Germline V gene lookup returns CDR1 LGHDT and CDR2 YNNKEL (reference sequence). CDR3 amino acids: CASSPRLAVYNEQFF. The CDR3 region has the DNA TGTGCCAGCAGCCCGCGGCTAGCGGTTTACAATGAGCAGTTCTTC.

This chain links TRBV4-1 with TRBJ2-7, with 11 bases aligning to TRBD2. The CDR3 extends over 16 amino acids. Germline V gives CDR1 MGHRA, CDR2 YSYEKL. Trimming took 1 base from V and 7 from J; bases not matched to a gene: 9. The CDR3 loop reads CASSQGWASGRREQYF. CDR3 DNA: TGCGCCAGCAGCCAAGGGTGGGCTAGCGGGAGGAGGGAGCAGTACTTC.

CDR3 in DNA: TGTGCCACCAGTGATTCCCGTGGCGGGAGGGTGGGCACAGATACGCAGTATTTT. Translating gives CATSDSRGGRVGTDTQYF. V gene TRBV24-1 combines with J gene TRBJ2-3; 9 bases map to TRBD2. The CDR3 covers 18 residues. Germline trimming cut 2 bases from V and 1 base from J; bases unmatched to any gene: 9. The germline V gene has CDR1 KGHDR and CDR2 SFDVKD.

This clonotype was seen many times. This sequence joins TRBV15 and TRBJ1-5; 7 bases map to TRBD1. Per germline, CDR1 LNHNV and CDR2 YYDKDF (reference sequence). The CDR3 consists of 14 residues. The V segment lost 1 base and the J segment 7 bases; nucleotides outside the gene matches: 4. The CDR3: CATSRAGGGQPQHF. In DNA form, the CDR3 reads TGTGCCACCAGCAGAGCAGGGGGAGGACAGCCCCAGCATTTT.

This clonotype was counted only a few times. The CDR3 nucleotides are TGCAGTGCAAAAGACAGGGGTGGGGATAATTCACCCCTCCACTTT. Protein product: CSAKDRGGDNSPLHF. The chain links TRBV20-1 to TRBJ1-6, with 8 positions matching TRBD1. This CDR3 contains 15 residues. Germline V gives CDR1 DFQATT, CDR2 SNEGSKA (reference sequence). J was trimmed by 5 bases and V by 6 bases; bases with no gene match: 9.

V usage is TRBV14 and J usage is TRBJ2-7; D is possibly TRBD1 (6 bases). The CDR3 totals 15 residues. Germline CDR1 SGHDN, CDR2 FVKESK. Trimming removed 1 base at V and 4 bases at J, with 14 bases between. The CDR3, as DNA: TGTGCCAGCAGCCAAGGTCAACAGGGCCGGTACGAGCAGTACGTC. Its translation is CASSQGQQGRYEQYV.

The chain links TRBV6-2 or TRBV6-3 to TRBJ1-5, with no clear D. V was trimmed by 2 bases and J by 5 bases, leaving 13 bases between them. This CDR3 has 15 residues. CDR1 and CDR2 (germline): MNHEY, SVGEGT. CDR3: CASSYGRPIDQPQHF. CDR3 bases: TGTGCCAGCAGTTACGGGCGCCCAATAGATCAGCCCCAGCATTTT.

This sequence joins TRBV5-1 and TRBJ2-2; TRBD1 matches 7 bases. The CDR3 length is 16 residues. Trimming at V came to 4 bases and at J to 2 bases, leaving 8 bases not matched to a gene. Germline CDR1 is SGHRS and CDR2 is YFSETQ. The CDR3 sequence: CASSPGQAANTGELFF. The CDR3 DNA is TGCGCCAGCAGCCCCGGACAGGCGGCTAACACCGGGGAGCTGTTTTTT. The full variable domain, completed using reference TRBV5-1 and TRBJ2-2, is KAGVTQTPRYLIKTRGQQVTLSCSPISGHRSVSWYQQTPGQGLQFLFEYFSETQRNKGNFPGRFSGRQFSNSRSEMNVSTLELGDSALYLCASSPGQAANTGELFFGEGSRLTVL.

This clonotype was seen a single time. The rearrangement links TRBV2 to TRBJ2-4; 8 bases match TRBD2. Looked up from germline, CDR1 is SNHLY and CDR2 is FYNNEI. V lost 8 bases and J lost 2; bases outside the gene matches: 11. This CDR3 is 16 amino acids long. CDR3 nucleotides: TGTGCCAGCGGTACTTCAGGCGGGAGGACCAAAAACATTCAGTACTTC. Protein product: CASGTSGGRTKNIQYF.

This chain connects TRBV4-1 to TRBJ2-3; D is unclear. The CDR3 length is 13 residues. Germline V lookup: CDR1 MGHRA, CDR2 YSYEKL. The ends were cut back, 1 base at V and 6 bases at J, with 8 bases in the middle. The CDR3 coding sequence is TGCGCCAGCAGCCAAGTTGCAACCGATACGCAGTATTTT. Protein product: CASSQVATDTQYF.

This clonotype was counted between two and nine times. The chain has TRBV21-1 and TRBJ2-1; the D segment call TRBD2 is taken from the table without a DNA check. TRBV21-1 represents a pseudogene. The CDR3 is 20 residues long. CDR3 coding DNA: TGTGCCAGCAGCAAGACAGGGGGACTAGCGGGAGATAGCTCCTACAATGAGCAGTTCTTC. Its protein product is CASSKTGGLAGDSSYNEQFF.

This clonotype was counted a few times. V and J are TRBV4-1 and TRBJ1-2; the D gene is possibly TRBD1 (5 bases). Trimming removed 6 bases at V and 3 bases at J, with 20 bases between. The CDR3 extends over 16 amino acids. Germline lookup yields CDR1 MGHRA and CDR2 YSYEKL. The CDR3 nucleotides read TGCGCCAGCAGACTACGCGGGACCCAGGACGACTATGGCTACACCTTC. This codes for CASRLRGTQDDYGYTF.

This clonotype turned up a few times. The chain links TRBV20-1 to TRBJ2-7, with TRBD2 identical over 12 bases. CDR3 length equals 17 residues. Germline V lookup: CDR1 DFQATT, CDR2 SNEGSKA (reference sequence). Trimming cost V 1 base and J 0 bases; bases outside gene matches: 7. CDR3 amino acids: CSARGDLAGGSSYEQYF. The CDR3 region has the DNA TGCAGTGCTAGAGGGGACCTAGCGGGAGGGAGCTCCTACGAGCAGTACTTC.

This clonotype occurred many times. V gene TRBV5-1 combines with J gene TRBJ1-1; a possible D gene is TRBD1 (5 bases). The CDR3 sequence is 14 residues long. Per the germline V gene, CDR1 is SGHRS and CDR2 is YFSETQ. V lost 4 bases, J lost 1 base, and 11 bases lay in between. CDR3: CASSPGPQNTEAFF. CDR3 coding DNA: TGCGCCAGCAGCCCGGGACCCCAGAACACTGAAGCTTTCTTT.

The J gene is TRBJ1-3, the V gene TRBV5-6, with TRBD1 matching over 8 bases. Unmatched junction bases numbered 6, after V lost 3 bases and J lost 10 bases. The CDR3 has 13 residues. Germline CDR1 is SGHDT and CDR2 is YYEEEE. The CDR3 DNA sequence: TGTGCCAGCAGCTCCGACAGGGGCGTTACCATATATTTT. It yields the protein CASSSDRGVTIYF. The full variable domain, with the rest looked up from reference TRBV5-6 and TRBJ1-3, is DAGVTQSPTHLIKTRGQQVTLRCSPKSGHDTVSWYQQALGQGPQFIFQYYEEEERQRGNFPDRFSGHQFPNYSSELNVNALLLGDSALYLCASSSDRGVTIYFGEGSWLTVV.

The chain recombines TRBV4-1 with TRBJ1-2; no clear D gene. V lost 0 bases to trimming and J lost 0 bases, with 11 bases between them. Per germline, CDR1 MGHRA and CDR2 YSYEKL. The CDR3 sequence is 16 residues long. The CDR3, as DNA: TGCGCCAGCAGCCAAGAGAGGGCAAACCCTAACTATGGCTACACCTTC. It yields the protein CASSQERANPNYGYTF.

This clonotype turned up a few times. This chain's CDR3 is CSAPRGSGRGYEQYF. The CDR3 DNA reads as TGCAGTGCCCCCCGGGGTAGCGGGAGAGGCTACGAGCAGTACTTC. The chain recombines TRBV20-1 with TRBJ2-7; the match to TRBD2 covers 9 bases. The V and J ends lost 6 bases and 3 bases, in that order; junction bases with no gene match: 12. Germline CDR1 reads DFQATT; CDR2 reads SNEGSKA (reference sequence). The CDR3 runs 15 residues.

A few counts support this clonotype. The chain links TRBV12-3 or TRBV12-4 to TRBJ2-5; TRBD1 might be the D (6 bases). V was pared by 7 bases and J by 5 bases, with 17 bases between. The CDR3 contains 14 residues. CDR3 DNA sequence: TGTGCCAGCACCCGGGACACCTTGGGGGAGACCCAGTACTTC. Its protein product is CASTRDTLGETQYF.

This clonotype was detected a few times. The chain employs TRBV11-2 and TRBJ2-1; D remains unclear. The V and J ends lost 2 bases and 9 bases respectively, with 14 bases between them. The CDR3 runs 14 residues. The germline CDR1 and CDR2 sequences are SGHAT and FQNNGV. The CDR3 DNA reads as TGTGCCAGCAGCTTAAGCGTCGGTCGGCCTGAGCAGTTCTTC. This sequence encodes CASSLSVGRPEQFF. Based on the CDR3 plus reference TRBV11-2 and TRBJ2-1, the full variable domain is EAGVAQSPRYKIIEKRQSVAFWCNPISGHATLYWYQQILGQGPKLLIQFQNNGVVDDSQLPKDRFSAERLKGVDSTLKIQPAKLEDSAVYLCASSLSVGRPEQFFGPGTRLTVL.

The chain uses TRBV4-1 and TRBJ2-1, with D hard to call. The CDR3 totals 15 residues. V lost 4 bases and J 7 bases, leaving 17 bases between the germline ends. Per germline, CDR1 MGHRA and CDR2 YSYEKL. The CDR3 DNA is TGCGCCAGCAGCCCCCCCGTGCCGCTGAGGAATGAGCAGTTCTTC. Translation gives CASSPPVPLRNEQFF.

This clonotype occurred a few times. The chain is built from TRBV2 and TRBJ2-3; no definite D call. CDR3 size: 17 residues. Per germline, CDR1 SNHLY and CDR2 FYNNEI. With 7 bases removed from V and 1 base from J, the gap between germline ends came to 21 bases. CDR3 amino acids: CASIELFGQKGTDTQYF. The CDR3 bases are TGTGCCAGCATAGAATTATTCGGCCAGAAAGGCACAGATACGCAGTATTTT.

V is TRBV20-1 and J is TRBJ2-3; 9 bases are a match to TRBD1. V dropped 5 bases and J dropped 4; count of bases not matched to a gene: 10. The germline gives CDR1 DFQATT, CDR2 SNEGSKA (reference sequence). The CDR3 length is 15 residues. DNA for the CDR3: TGCAGTGCTGGATCTGGGACAGGGCAGGCAGATACGCAGTATTTT. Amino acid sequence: CSAGSGTGQADTQYF.